The T cell receptor (beta chain) under discussion was sequenced for a study of blood T cell repertoires in COVID-19. Repertoires were generated with immunoSEQ multiplex PCR, while TCRdb's copy carries only in-frame clones and drops some. The profile shows about 220,000 clones, roughly 79% of them singletons. Deletions cut 1 base from V and 10 bases from J, with 12 bases between. The CDR3 runs 14 residues. Per the germline V gene, CDR1 is SGHDT and CDR2 is YYEEEE. This clone was counted at least ten times. The sequence was collected from a man aged 35-49 years who had recovered from COVID-19. Specimen: PBMCs or T cells enriched from blood (not recorded which). The chain recombines TRBV5-6 with TRBJ1-6; the D gene is possibly TRBD1 (6 bases). DNA for the CDR3: TGTGCCAGCAGCTTGAGGGGGTGGAACTCACCCCTCCACTTT. This codes for CASSLRGWNSPLHF.